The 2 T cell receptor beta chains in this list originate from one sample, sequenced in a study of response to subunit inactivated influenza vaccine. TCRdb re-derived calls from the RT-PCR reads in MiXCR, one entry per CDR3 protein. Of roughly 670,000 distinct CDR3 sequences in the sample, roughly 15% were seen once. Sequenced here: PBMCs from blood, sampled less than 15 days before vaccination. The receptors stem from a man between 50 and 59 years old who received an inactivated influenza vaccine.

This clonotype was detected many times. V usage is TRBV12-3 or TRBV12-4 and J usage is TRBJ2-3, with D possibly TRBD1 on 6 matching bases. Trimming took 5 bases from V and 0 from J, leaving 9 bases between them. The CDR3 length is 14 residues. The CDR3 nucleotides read TGTGCCAGCAGTCAACAGGGTAGCACAGATACGCAGTATTTT. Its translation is CASSQQGSTDTQYF.

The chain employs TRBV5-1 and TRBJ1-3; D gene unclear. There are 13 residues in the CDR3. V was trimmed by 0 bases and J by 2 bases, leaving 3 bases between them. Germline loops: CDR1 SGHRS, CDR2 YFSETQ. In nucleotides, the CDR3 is TGCGCCAGCAGCTTGGACGCTGGAAACACCATATATTTT. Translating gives CASSLDAGNTIYF.